One and the same sample provided the 8 T cell receptor beta chains below, sequenced in a study of T cells expressing NK-cell markers. TCRdb reprocessed the 5' RACE reads and reports one entry per CDR3 protein, with no DNA. This sample's clone table lists about 550,000 distinct CDR3 sequences. The sequenced material came from blood T cells: a sorted CD56 or NKG2C T cell subset, CD4+ or CD8+ T cells, or bulk PBMC T cells (not recorded which). Every receptor here comes from a man between 18 and 35 years old in good health.

CDR3 loop: CASSLVGGGQYNEQFF. The genes are TRBV7-2 and TRBJ2-1; no DNA is available, so the TRBD2 call from TCRdb remains unchecked. Germline values: CDR1 SGHTA, CDR2 FQGNSA. The CDR3 is 16 amino acids. Full variable domain (missing parts from reference TRBV7-2 and TRBJ2-1): GAGVSQSPSNKVTEKGKDVELRCDPISGHTALYWYRQSLGQGLEFLIYFQGNSAPDKSGLPSDRFSAERTGGSVSTLTIQRTQQEDSAVYLCASSLVGGGQYNEQFFGPGTRLTVL.

This chain joins TRBV7-9 and TRBJ2-3; TCRdb gives TRBD2 as the D gene, but with no DNA this cannot be confirmed. CDR3 length equals 13 residues. Per germline, CDR1 SEHNR and CDR2 FQNEAQ (reference sequence). The CDR3: CASSWDYSDTQYF.

The chain carries TRBV24-1 and TRBJ2-2; TCRdb outputs TRBD2, but without DNA this stays unchecked. Germline CDR1 reads KGHDR; CDR2 reads SFDVKD. The CDR3 is 17 amino acids. The chain's CDR3 is CATSDRGVAGVNGELFF.

The genes are TRBV7-8 and TRBJ2-1; TCRdb outputs TRBD2, but without DNA this stays unchecked. The CDR3 contains 17 residues. Germline V lookup: CDR1 SGHVS, CDR2 FQNEAQ. CDR3 residues: CASSLVSGGSLYDEQFF.

The chain recombines TRBV6-5 with TRBJ2-2. This CDR3 is 14 amino acids long. Germline lookup yields CDR1 MNHEY and CDR2 SVGAGI. This CDR3 reads CASSYSENTGELFF.

This CDR3 is CASSLIRQNTDTQYF. The chain combines TRBV5-1 with TRBJ2-3; TCRdb returns TRBD1, unconfirmable since there is no DNA. Germline CDR1 and CDR2: SGHRS and YFSETQ. The CDR3 totals 15 residues.

The V gene is TRBV7-6, the J gene TRBJ2-1. Germline V gene sequence: CDR1 SGHVS, CDR2 FNYEAQ. CDR3 length: 13 amino acids. The CDR3 loop reads CARSSASYNEQFF.

This rearrangement joins TRBV15 to TRBJ2-4; TCRdb indicates TRBD2, and absent DNA this call remains unverified. Germline lookup yields CDR1 LNHNV and CDR2 YYDKDF (reference sequence). The CDR3 consists of 18 residues. CDR3 amino acids: CATSREGMGLAGVGIQYF.